This TCR beta chain originates from a study of blood T cell repertoires in COVID-19 (dated by TCRdb to between 2020 and 2021). About the investigation overall: Samples from collaborators originated in the United States, Italy and Spain and spanned both the acute and convalescent phases of COVID-19. A freely available public database, intended as a resource for researchers studying the immune response to SARS-CoV-2, is where the repertoires were released. Where available, HLA class I and class II types were taken from metadata supplied by the sample provider and were not determined by assay-based typing. The sample metadata nearly always contained a de-identified subject ID, COVID-19 status, age in years and sex. The samples were drawn from two sources: the first 160 participants of the ongoing ImmuneRACE study, and 1,000 to 1,500 subjects contributed by 6 global collaborators. Deeply sampled blood TCRbeta repertoires from subjects exposed to, actively infected with, or recovered from COVID-19 were included in the dataset. The prospective study material was composed of cDNA or gDNA derived from T cells, B-cell-depleted T cells, or PBMCs.

What the work shows at the level of the full study, not this receptor alone: How much clinical and demographic metadata was included differed by source and by participant, and the metadata was provided uncurated.

The CDR3 covers 17 residues, taking in both the cysteine and the phenylalanine. CDR3 DNA is the only sequence kept; it has 51 bases, read in frame from the first base. TCRbeta CDR3 regions were amplified from genomic DNA by means of the immunoSEQ Assay, a bias-controlled multiplex PCR. The paper's processing steps were these. Within the assay, amplification of reference gene primers was used to estimate how many nucleated cells each sample contained. Sequence reads were collapsed and filtered to measure the absolute abundance of every unique TCRbeta CDR3 rearrangement. Productive Simpson clonality was computed per sample as the square root of Simpson's diversity index over productive rearrangements. TCRdb retrieved this table from immuneACCESS and kept in-frame rearrangements only. Not all clones are present; in checked studies, unresolved V genes account for under half, and no reason is known for the remainder. V and J calls plus clone size are reproduced from that table; the DNA served to infer D and trimming. This sample holds roughly 66,000 clones; about nine tenths were observed only once. The ten biggest clones cover about 7.3% of the sample.

The collaborating institutions used their own protocols to collect whole blood in K2EDTA tubes. For TCRbeta analysis, collaborators shipped samples in one of three forms: frozen whole blood, isolated PBMCs, or DNA extracted from either of those sample types. This clone came up a few times. Its antigen specificity is not known. Base qualities were left out, and no much larger clone turns up one base away. The TCR originated in a human donor in a cohort sampled during active COVID-19. The V and J segments used are TRBV1 and TRBJ2-6; the table's D gene call, TRBD2, was not cross checked with the DNA. TRBV1 is classified as a pseudogene. Sequencing was carried out using peripheral blood. For the CDR3, the sequence is CTSSQLAEVSGANVLTF. At the DNA level, the sequence is TGCACCAGCAGCCAACTAGCGGAGGTCTCTGGGGCCAACGTCCTGACTTTC.